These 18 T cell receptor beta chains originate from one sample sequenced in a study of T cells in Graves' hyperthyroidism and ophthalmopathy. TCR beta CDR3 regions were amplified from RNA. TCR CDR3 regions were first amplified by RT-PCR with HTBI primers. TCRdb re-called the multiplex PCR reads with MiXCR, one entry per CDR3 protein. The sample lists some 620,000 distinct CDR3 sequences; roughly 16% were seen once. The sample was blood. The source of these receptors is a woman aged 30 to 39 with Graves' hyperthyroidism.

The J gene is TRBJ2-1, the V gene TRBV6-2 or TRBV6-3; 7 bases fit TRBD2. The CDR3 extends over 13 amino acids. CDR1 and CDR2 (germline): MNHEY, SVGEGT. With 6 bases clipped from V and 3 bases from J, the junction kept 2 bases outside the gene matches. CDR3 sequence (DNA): TGTGCCAGCAGGCGGGACTACTACAATGAGCAGTTCTTC. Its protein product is CASRRDYYNEQFF.

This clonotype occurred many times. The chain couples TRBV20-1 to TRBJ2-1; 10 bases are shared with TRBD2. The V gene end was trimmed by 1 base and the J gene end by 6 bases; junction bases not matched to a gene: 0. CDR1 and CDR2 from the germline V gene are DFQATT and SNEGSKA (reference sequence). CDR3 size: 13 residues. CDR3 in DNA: TGCAGTGCTAGAGGACTAGCGGGCAATGAGCAGTTCTTC. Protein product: CSARGLAGNEQFF.

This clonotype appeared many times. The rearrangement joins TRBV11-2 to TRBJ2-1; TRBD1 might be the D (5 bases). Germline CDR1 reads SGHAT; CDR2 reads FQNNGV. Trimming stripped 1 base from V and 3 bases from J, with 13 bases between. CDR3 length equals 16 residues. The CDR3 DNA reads TGTGCCAGCAGCTTAGCCGCCGGCAGGGTCTACAATGAGCAGTTCTTC. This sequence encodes CASSLAAGRVYNEQFF.

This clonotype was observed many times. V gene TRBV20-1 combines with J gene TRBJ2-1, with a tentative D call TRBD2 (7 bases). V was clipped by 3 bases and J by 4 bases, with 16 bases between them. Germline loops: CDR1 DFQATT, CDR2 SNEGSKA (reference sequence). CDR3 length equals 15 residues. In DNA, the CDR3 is TGCAGTGCTAGTTGGGAGGGGGTATTTTACAATGAGCAGTTCTTC. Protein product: CSASWEGVFYNEQFF.

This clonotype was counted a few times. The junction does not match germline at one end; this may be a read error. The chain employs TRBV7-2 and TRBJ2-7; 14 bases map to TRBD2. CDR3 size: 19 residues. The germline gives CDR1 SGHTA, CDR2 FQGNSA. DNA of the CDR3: TGTGCCAGCAGCTTCAACGTCATGACTAGCGGGAGGGCCTCCCACGAGCAGTACTTC. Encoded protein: CASSFNVMTSGRASHEQYF.

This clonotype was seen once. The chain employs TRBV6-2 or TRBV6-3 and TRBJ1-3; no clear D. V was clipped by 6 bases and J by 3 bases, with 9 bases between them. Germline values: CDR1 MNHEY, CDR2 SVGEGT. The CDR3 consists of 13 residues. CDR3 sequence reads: CASRGISGNTIYF. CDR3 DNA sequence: TGTGCCAGCAGGGGGATAAGTGGAAACACCATATATTTT.

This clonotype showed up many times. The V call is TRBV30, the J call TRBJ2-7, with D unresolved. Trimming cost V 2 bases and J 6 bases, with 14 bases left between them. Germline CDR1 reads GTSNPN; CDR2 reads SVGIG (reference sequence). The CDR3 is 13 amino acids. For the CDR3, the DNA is TGTGCCTGGAGTACTACAGCTACCGGCGAGCAGTACTTC. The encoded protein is CAWSTTATGEQYF.

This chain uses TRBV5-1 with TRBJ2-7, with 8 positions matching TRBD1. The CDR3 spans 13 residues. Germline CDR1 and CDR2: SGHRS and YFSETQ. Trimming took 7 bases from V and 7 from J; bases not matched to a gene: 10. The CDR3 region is CASGTQGAGEQYF. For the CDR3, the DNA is TGCGCCAGCGGCACCCAGGGGGCCGGGGAGCAGTACTTC.

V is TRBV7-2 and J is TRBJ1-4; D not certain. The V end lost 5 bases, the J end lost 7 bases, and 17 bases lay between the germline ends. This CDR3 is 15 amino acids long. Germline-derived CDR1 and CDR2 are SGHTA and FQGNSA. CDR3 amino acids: CASSPSWGVREKLFF. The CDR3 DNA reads TGTGCCAGCAGCCCATCATGGGGTGTGCGTGAAAAACTGTTTTTT.

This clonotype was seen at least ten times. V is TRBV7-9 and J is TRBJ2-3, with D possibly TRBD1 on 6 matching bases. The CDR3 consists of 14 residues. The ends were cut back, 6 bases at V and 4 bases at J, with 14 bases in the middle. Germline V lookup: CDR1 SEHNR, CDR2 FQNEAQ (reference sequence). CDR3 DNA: TGTGCCAGCAGTACAGAGGGGGTGGCAGATACGCAGTATTTT. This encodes CASSTEGVADTQYF.

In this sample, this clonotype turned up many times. The CDR3 DNA is TGCAGCGTTGACCGCGGGAGCCTTTACAATGAGCAGTTCTTC. It is translated as CSVDRGSLYNEQFF. This chain joins TRBV29-1 and TRBJ2-1; 7 nucleotides align to TRBD2. Germline values: CDR1 SQVTM, CDR2 ANQGSEA. Trimming removed 3 bases from V and 4 bases from J; junction bases left unmatched: 6. This CDR3 is 14 amino acids long.

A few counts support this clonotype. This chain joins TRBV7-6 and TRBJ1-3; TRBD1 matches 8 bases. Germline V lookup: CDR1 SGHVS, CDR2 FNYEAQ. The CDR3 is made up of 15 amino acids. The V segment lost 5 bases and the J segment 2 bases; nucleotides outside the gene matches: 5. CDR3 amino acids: CASSPWTGTGNTIYF. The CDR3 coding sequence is TGTGCCAGCAGCCCTTGGACAGGGACTGGAAACACCATATATTTT.

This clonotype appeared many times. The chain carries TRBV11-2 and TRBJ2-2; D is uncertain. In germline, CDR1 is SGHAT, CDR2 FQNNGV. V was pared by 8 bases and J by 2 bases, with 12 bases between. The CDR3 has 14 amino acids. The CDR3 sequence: CASGQTLNTGELFF. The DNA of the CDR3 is TGTGCCAGCGGCCAGACACTCAACACCGGGGAGCTGTTTTTT.

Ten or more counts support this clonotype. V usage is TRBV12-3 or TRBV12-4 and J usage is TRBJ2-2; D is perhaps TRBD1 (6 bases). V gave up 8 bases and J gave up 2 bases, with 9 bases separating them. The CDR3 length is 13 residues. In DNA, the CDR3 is TGTGCCAGCGGACAGCCAAACACCGGGGAGCTGTTTTTT. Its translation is CASGQPNTGELFF.

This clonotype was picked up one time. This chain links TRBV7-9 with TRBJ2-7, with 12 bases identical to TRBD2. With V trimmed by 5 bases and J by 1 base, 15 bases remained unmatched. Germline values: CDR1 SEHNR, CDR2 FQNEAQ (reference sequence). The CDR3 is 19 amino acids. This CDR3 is CASSPQPGTSGRRSYEQYF. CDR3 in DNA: TGTGCCAGCAGCCCACAACCCGGGACTAGCGGGCGACGATCCTACGAGCAGTACTTC.

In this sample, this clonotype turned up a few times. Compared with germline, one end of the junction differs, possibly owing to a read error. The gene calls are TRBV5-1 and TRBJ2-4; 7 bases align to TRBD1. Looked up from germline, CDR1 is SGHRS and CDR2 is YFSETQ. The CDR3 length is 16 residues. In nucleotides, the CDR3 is TGTGCCAGCAGCCAAGATCCGGGACAGCATACGGACATTCAGTACTTC. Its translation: CASSQDPGQHTDIQYF.

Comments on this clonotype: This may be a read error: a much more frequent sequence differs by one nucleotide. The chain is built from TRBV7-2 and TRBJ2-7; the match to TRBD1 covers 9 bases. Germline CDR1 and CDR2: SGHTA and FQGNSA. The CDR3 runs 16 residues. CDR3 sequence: CASSRRRDRDWDEQHF. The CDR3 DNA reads TGTGCCAGCAGCCGAAGAAGGGACAGGGATTGGGACGAGCAGCACTTC.

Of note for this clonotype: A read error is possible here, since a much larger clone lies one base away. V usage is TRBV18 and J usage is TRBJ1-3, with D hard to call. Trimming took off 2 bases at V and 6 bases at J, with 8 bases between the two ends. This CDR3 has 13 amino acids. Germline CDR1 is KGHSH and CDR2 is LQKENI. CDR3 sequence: CASSPSKENTIYF. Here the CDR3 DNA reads TGTGCCAGCTCACCATCGAAGGAAAACACCATATATTTT.